What follows is one T cell receptor beta chain and its context. Its antigen is unknown. This sample is part of a study of identical twins. Findings and limits, study-wide: Excess sharing between twins was weaker in beta out-of-frame sequences.

The CDR3 has 11 amino acids. V lost 11 bases and J 4 bases, leaving 11 bases between the germline ends. Germline CDR1 reads SNHLY; CDR2 reads FYNNEI. In TCRdb, the 5' RACE reads were re-called with MiXCR into one record per CDR3 protein. The sample gives 310,000 or so distinct CDR3 sequences, 8.5% to 9.5% of which show up once; under 7.5% is in the top ten. Separately, the same data were catalogued under a study of yellow fever vaccine responses in identical twins.

The J gene is TRBJ1-1, the V gene TRBV2, with D unclear. The sample was CD8+ T cells sorted from blood. This clonotype was obtained from a woman under 30 in good health. In DNA, the CDR3 is TGTGCCCTGCATGGAGGCACTGAAGCTTTCTTT. Translation: CALHGGTEAFF.